The present entry profiles one TCR beta chain with its context. These data originate in a study of cytomegalovirus exposure and HLA in healthy donors. The V and J ends lost 4 bases and 8 bases respectively, with 11 bases between them. Germline V gene lookup returns CDR1 SQVTM and CDR2 ANQGSEA. This CDR3 is 12 amino acids long. The PCR had 60 Vbeta and 13 Jbeta primers. Profiled with immunoSEQ multiplex PCR; TCRdb holds only in-frame clones, not every one. The repertoire includes about 200,000 clones, 65% to 90% of them detected once, and 0.25% to 0.4% sits in the top ten. The clonotype originates from a woman younger than 45 in good health and CMV-seronegative. The V and J genes are TRBV29-1 and TRBJ1-4; unclear D gene. The material sequenced was PBMCs. The CDR3 reads CSVVAPGEKLFF. The CDR3 region has the DNA TGCAGCGTTGTTGCGCCGGGGGAAAAACTGTTTTTT.